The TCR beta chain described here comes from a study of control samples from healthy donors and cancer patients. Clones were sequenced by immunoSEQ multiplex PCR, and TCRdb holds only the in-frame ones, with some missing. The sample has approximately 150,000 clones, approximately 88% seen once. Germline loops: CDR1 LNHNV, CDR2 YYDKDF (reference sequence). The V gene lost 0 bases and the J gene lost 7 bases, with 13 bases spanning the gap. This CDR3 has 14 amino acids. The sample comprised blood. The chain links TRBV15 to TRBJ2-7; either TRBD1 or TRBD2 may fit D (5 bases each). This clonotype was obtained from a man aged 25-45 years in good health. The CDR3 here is CATSRDRGAREQYF. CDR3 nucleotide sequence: TGTGCCACCAGCAGAGATCGAGGGGCGCGGGAGCAGTACTTC. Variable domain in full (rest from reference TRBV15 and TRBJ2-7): DAMVIQNPRYQVTQFGKPVTLSCSQTLNHNVMYWYQQKSSQAPKLLFHYYDKDFNNEADTPDNFQSRRPNTSFCFLDIRSPGLGDTAMYLCATSRDRGAREQYFGPGTRLTVT.